This T cell receptor (beta chain) was found in a study of T cell changes during pregnancy in multiple sclerosis. The V and J ends lost 4 bases and 6 bases, in that order; junction bases with no gene match: 8. The CDR3 loop spans 14 amino acids. Germline CDR1 SGDLS, CDR2 YYNGEE. Profiled with immunoSEQ multiplex PCR; TCRdb holds only in-frame clones, not every one. The top ten hold approximately 1% of the sample, which has about 45,000 clones, 90% to 97% seen once. The sequence derives from a female donor with multiple sclerosis, enrolled in a pregnancy study. V and J are TRBV9 and TRBJ2-7, with 9 bases fitting TRBD2. The sample here was peripheral blood, taken in the second trimester of pregnancy. This CDR3 is CASSPGTSFREQYF. CDR3 coding DNA: TGTGCCAGCAGCCCCGGGACTAGCTTTCGCGAGCAGTACTTC.